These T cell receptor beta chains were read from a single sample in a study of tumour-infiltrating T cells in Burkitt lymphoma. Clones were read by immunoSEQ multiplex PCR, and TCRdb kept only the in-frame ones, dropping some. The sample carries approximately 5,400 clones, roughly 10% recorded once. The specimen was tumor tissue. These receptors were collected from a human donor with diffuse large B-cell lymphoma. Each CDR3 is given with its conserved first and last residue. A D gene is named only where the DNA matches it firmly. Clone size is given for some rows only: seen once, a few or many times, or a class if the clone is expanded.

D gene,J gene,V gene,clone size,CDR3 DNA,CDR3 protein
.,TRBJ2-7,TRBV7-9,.,TGTGCCAGCAGCTTAGGAGGGAGCTCGACCTACGAGCAGTACTTC,CASSLGGSSTYEQYF
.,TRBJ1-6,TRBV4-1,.,TGCGCCAGCAGCCAAAGTCCCGGAAATAATTCACCCCTCCACTTT,CASSQSPGNNSPLHF
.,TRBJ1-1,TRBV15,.,TGTGCCACCAGCACCCGGGACACCCGACGGAAAGCTTTCTTT,CATSTRDTRRKAFF
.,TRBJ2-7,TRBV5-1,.,TGCGCCAGCAGCTTTACCCAAGAGAACGAGCAGTACTTC,CASSFTQENEQYF
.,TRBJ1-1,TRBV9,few,TGTGCCAGCAGCTTATATATGAACACTGAAGCTTTCTTT,CASSLYMNTEAFF
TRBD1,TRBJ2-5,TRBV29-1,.,TGCAGCGTTGACGACAGGGCCGGAGTTTCATGGGAGACCCAGTACTTC,CSVDDRAGVSWETQYF
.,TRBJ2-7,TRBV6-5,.,TGTGCCAGCAGTCCTTGTGACGAGCGCTACTTC,CASSPCDERYF
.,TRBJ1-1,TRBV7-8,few,TGTGCCAGCAGCCTAAACACTGAAGCTTTCTTT,CASSLNTEAFF
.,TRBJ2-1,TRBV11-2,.,TGTGCCAGCAGCTTAGGGTTGTGGCAGGGGTCTGGCTACAATGAGCAGTTCTTC,CASSLGLWQGSGYNEQFF
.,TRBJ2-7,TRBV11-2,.,TGTGCCAGCACCCCGTGGGGAGGTTCCTACGAGCAGTACTTC,CASTPWGGSYEQYF
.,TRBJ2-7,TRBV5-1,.,TGCGCCAGCAGCTACCTGGGGCTAGCGTCAATAGGGTATGAGCAGTACTTC,CASSYLGLASIGYEQYF
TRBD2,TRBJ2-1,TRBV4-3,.,TGCGCCAGCAGCCAAGGCCCCGGGACTAGCTCGTATGAGCAGTTCTTC,CASSQGPGTSSYEQFF
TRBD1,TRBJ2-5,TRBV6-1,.,TGTGCCAGCAGTGATTCCCGGGACAGAGGTTCCCAAGAGACCCAGTACTTC,CASSDSRDRGSQETQYF
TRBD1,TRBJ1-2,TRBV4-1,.,TGCGCCAGCAGCCAGTACCTCCGGGACAGCCTTAGAGGCTACACCTTC,CASSQYLRDSLRGYTF
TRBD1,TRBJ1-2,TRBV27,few,TGTGCCAGTGGACAGGGTTCTCAAGTACATGGCTACACCTTC,CASGQGSQVHGYTF
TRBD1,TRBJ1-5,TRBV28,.,TGTGCCAGCAGTTTATTTCGACAGGGTACTCAGCCCCAGCATTTT,CASSLFRQGTQPQHF
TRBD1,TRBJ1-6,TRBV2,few,TGTGCCAGCAGAAGTGGGGGGACAGGGCGGAATTCACCCCTCCACTTT,CASRSGGTGRNSPLHF
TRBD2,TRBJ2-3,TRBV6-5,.,TGTGCCACCCAGCGGGGGGGCGGCACAGATACGCAGTATTTT,CATQRGGGTDTQYF
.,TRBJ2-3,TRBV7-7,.,TGTGCCAGCAGCCCGGGGGTGAGCACAGATACGCAGTATTTT,CASSPGVSTDTQYF
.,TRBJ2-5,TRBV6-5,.,TGTGCCAGCAGTTACTCAGGAGAGAACCAAGAGACCCAGTACTTC,CASSYSGENQETQYF
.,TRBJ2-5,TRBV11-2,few,TGTGCCAGCAGCTTGCGGGCGGGGGAGACCCAGTACTTC,CASSLRAGETQYF
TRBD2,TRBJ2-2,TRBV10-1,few,TGCGCCAGCAGTGAAGGACTAGCGAACGCGAACACCGGGGAGCTGTTTTTT,CASSEGLANANTGELFF
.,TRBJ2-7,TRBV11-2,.,TGTGCCAGCAGCCTAACGGAAGGGGGTCAGGAGCAGTACTTC,CASSLTEGGQEQYF
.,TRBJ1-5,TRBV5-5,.,TGTGCCAGCAGCTTGGCCGATTATAGCAATCAGCCCCAGCATTTT,CASSLADYSNQPQHF
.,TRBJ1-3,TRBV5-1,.,TGCGCCAGCAGCTTGGGGTGGGGAGAAGGAGGAAACACCATATATTTT,CASSLGWGEGGNTIYF
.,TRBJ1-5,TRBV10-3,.,TGTGCCACTTCCGTGGTGGGCAATCAGCCCCAGCATTTT,CATSVVGNQPQHF
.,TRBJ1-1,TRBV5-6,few,TGTGCCAGCAGCTTTGTCTGGGAGAGCACTGAAGCTTTTTTT,CASSFVWESTEAFF
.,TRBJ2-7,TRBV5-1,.,TGCGCCAGCAGTCCGACCCAAGGATCCTACGAGCAGTACTTC,CASSPTQGSYEQYF
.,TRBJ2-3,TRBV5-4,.,TGTGCCAGCAGCTTCCCCCCGGGGCACACAGATACGCAGTATTTT,CASSFPPGHTDTQYF
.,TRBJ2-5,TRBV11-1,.,TGTGCCAGCAGCTTAGAGGTGACCCAGTACTTC,CASSLEVTQYF
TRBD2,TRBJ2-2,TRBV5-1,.,TGCGCCAGCAGCCGACGGGGGGACGAGGGGACCGGGGAGCTGTTTTTT,CASSRRGDEGTGELFF
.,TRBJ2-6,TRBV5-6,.,TGTGCCAGCAGCTTGGACTTCAACGTCCTGACTTTC,CASSLDFNVLTF
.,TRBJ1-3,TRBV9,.,TGTGCCAGCAGCGTAGAGCCTGAACCAAGCTCTGGAAACACCATATATTTT,CASSVEPEPSSGNTIYF
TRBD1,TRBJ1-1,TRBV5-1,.,TGCGCCAGCAGCTCCCAAGGGGGCTCGGGGAACACTGAAGCTTTCTTT,CASSSQGGSGNTEAFF
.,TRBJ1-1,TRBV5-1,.,TGCGCCAGCAGCTCCTTCCACAGGGAATTGGGTATGAACACTGAAGCTTTCTTT,CASSSFHRELGMNTEAFF
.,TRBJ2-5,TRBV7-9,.,TGTGCCAGCAGCTTAGGTGGAACCCTGTCCGGGGCCAAAGAGACCCAGTACTTC,CASSLGGTLSGAKETQYF
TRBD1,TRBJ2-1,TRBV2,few,TGTGCCAGCAGCCTCTCCCGGGACAGGGGGCCCCTGGGCTCCTACAATGAGCAGTTCTTC,CASSLSRDRGPLGSYNEQFF
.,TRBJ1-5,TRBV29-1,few,TGCAGCGTTCGGATAGATAGCAATCAGCCCCAGCATTTT,CSVRIDSNQPQHF
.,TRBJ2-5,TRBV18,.,TGTGCCAGCTCACCGGCCAATGGAGAGACCCAGTACTTC,CASSPANGETQYF
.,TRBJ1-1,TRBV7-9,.,TGTGCCAGCAGCTTAATTAACACTGAAGCTTTCTTT,CASSLINTEAFF
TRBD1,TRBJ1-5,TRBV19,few,TGTGCCAGTAGTATAGATAGAGACAGGGGGCAAAACAGAAACAATCAGCCCCAGCATTTT,CASSIDRDRGQNRNNQPQHF
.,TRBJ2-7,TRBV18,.,TGTGCCAGCTCACCCCTCGAGGGCAGGGATGCCTACGAGCAGTACTTC,CASSPLEGRDAYEQYF
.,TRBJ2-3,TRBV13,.,TGTGCCAGCAGCCCACCGGGCTCAAAGCGGGCAGATACGCAGTATTTT,CASSPPGSKRADTQYF
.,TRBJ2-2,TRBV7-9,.,TGTGCCAGCAGCTTCAGTGGAGCCGGGGAGCTGTTTTTT,CASSFSGAGELFF
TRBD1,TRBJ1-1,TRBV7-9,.,TGTGCCAGCAGCACCCGGACAGGCAACACTGAAGCTTTCTTT,CASSTRTGNTEAFF
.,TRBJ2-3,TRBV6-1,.,TGTGCCAGCAGTGAGGAGTTTATCAACACAGATACGCAGTATTTT,CASSEEFINTDTQYF
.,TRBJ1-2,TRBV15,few,TGTGCCACCAGCAGAGCCAGGGACTATGGCTACACCTTC,CATSRARDYGYTF
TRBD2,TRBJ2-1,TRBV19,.,TGTGCCAGTAGTACCACTAGCGGGTCCTACAATGAGCAGTTCTTC,CASSTTSGSYNEQFF
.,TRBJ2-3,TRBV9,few,TGTGCCAGCAGCGCCTTACTAGCCGGAGATACGCAGTATTTT,CASSALLAGDTQYF
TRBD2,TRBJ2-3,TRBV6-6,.,TGTGCCAGCAGTTACTGGACTAGTCTGCCAGATACGCAGTATTTT,CASSYWTSLPDTQYF
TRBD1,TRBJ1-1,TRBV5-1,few,TGCGCCAGCAGCCTTGGCAGGGGGGGCACTGAAGCTTTCTTT,CASSLGRGGTEAFF
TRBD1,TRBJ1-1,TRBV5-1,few,TGCGCCAGCAGCATGGGACAGGGGAGCACTGAAGCTTTCTTT,CASSMGQGSTEAFF